A selection of T cell receptor beta chains follows, all from one sample in a study of control samples from healthy donors and cancer patients. Clones were sequenced by immunoSEQ multiplex PCR, and TCRdb holds only the in-frame ones, with some missing. The sample holds about 190,000 clones, roughly nine tenths seen once. The sequenced material came from blood. Receptor source: a man younger than 45 in good health. Both conserved end residues are part of each CDR3. The order of the fields is J gene, V gene, clone size, D gene, CDR3 DNA, CDR3 protein. A D gene is named only where the DNA matches it firmly. Some rows have no size entry. The others give once, few or many, or a class for an expanded clone.

J: TRBJ1-2; V: TRBV3-1/TRBV3-2; size: few; D: TRBD1; DNA: TGTGCCAGCAGCCTAGACAGGGCGGATGGCTACACCTTC; CDR3: CASSLDRADGYTF
J: TRBJ1-1; V: TRBV9; size: .; D: .; DNA: TGTGCCAGCAGCGTAGACCCACTGAGCACTGAAGCTTTCTTT; CDR3: CASSVDPLSTEAFF
J: TRBJ2-2; V: TRBV19; size: .; D: .; DNA: TGTGCCAGTAGTATAGGGGACTTTTCAAATCCCGGGGAGCTGTTTTTT; CDR3: CASSIGDFSNPGELFF
J: TRBJ1-2; V: TRBV12-3/TRBV12-4; size: .; D: .; DNA: TGTGCCAGCAGTTTTGACACTCGCTACACCTTC; CDR3: CASSFDTRYTF
J: TRBJ2-2; V: TRBV19; size: .; D: TRBD1; DNA: TGTGCCAGTATTGTACAGGGGGGCACCGGGGAGCTGTTTTTT; CDR3: CASIVQGGTGELFF
J: TRBJ2-2; V: TRBV2; size: .; D: TRBD2; DNA: TGTGCCAGCAGTGAAATGATCTGGACTAGCGGGGGGCACGACTTGGTCGGGGAGCTGTTTTTT; CDR3: CASSEMIWTSGGHDLVGELFF
J: TRBJ2-1; V: TRBV7-8; size: .; D: .; DNA: TGTGCCAGCAGCTTCGGCAGGGGTGGGGATGAGCAGTTCTTC; CDR3: CASSFGRGGDEQFF
J: TRBJ2-3; V: TRBV25-1; size: .; D: .; DNA: TGTGCCAGCAGTGTGGGCGCCACCCTCACAGATACGCAGTATTTT; CDR3: CASSVGATLTDTQYF
J: TRBJ2-2; V: TRBV2; size: .; D: .; DNA: TGTGCCAGCAGAATACAGGGCACCGGGGAGCTGTTTTTT; CDR3: CASRIQGTGELFF
J: TRBJ2-7; V: TRBV5-1; size: .; D: .; DNA: TGCGCCAGCAGCTTGGATGCCTCAGGCGGAGAGCAGTACTTC; CDR3: CASSLDASGGEQYF
J: TRBJ1-1; V: TRBV18; size: .; D: TRBD1; DNA: TGTGCCAGCTCACTGGGACAGGGGGCGAGCACTGAAGCTTTCTTT; CDR3: CASSLGQGASTEAFF
J: TRBJ1-2; V: TRBV30; size: .; D: .; DNA: TGTGCCTGGAGTCCCCCCTCGTTCTATGGCTACACCTTC; CDR3: CAWSPPSFYGYTF
J: TRBJ2-2; V: TRBV12-3/TRBV12-4; size: .; D: .; DNA: TGTGCCAGCAGTTTTTGGGTAATCGGGGAGCTGTTTTTT; CDR3: CASSFWVIGELFF
J: TRBJ1-1; V: TRBV6-5; size: .; D: .; DNA: TGTGCCAGCAGTTCCGCCGGAAACACTGAAGCTTTCTTT; CDR3: CASSSAGNTEAFF
J: TRBJ1-2; V: TRBV5-1; size: .; D: .; DNA: TGCGCCAGCAGCTTGGCGGGGGGGCTCTCCTATGGCTACACCTTC; CDR3: CASSLAGGLSYGYTF
J: TRBJ2-3; V: TRBV14; size: .; D: .; DNA: TGTGCCAGCAGCCCCCCTAGCCGGGCAGATACGCAGTATTTT; CDR3: CASSPPSRADTQYF
J: TRBJ2-7; V: TRBV21-1; size: .; D: .; DNA: TGTGCCAGCAGCAAATTACCGGACCACTCCTACGAGCAGTACTTC; CDR3: CASSKLPDHSYEQYF
J: TRBJ2-2; V: TRBV11-3; size: .; D: .; DNA: TGTGCCAGCAGCTTAGCTGGGGAGCTGTTTTTT; CDR3: CASSLAGELFF
J: TRBJ1-1; V: TRBV4-1; size: .; D: TRBD1; DNA: TGCGCCAGCAGCCAATTTCGTGCCAGGACAGGGCGAAACACTGAAGCTTTCTTT; CDR3: CASSQFRARTGRNTEAFF
J: TRBJ1-1; V: TRBV7-9; size: .; D: .; DNA: TGTGCCAGCAGCTTCGGGACCCCTAACACTGAAGCTTTCTTT; CDR3: CASSFGTPNTEAFF
J: TRBJ1-6; V: TRBV12-3/TRBV12-4; size: .; D: .; DNA: TGTGCCAGCAGTTTTCAGGGAGCACCCCTCCACTTT; CDR3: CASSFQGAPLHF
J: TRBJ2-7; V: TRBV6-1; size: .; D: .; DNA: TGTGCCAGCAGTGAAGCGCGTAACCGACCCAGTCAGTTC; CDR3: CASSEARNRPSQF
J: TRBJ2-7; V: TRBV7-9; size: once; D: .; DNA: TGTGCCAGCAGCCTGACGTTGTACGAGCAGTACTTC; CDR3: CASSLTLYEQYF
J: TRBJ1-2; V: TRBV4-1; size: .; D: .; DNA: TGCGCCAGCAGCCAGGCCTTCGGGACTAACGAACGCTATGGCTACACCTTC; CDR3: CASSQAFGTNERYGYTF
J: TRBJ2-3; V: TRBV19; size: .; D: .; DNA: TGTGCCAGTAGTATAGGGACGGACTCCGATACGCAGTATTTT; CDR3: CASSIGTDSDTQYF
J: TRBJ2-2; V: TRBV5-1; size: .; D: TRBD2; DNA: TGCGCCAGCAGCCGAACTAGCGGGGTAACCGGGGAGCTGTTTTTT; CDR3: CASSRTSGVTGELFF
J: TRBJ1-5; V: TRBV6-1; size: .; D: .; DNA: TGTGCCAGCAGTGAAGAGGGTGTCGGGTCCCAGCATTTT; CDR3: CASSEEGVGSQHF
J: TRBJ2-1; V: TRBV7-9; size: .; D: .; DNA: TGTGCCAGCAGCTATCTCAATGAGCAGTTCTTC; CDR3: CASSYLNEQFF
J: TRBJ1-4; V: TRBV6-5; size: .; D: TRBD1; DNA: TGTGCCAGCAACACTGGACAGGGAAGGAATGAAAAACTGTTTTTT; CDR3: CASNTGQGRNEKLFF
J: TRBJ2-7; V: TRBV19; size: .; D: .; DNA: TGTGCCAGTAGTATTCGTCCCGGGGTTAGACCCTTCTACGAGCAGTACTTC; CDR3: CASSIRPGVRPFYEQYF
J: TRBJ2-2; V: TRBV11-2; size: .; D: .; DNA: TGTGCCAGCAGCTTAGGCACCGGGGAGCTGTTTTTT; CDR3: CASSLGTGELFF
J: TRBJ2-3; V: TRBV20-1; size: .; D: .; DNA: TGCAGTGCTAGGAACACAGATACGCAGTATTTT; CDR3: CSARNTDTQYF
J: TRBJ1-5; V: TRBV19; size: .; D: .; DNA: TGTGCCAGTAGGATCGGTAGGCTAGGGAATCAGCCCCAGCATTTT; CDR3: CASRIGRLGNQPQHF
J: TRBJ1-2; V: TRBV19; size: .; D: .; DNA: TGTGCCAGTAACTACGACTCCGGGCTCCACTATGGCTACACCTTC; CDR3: CASNYDSGLHYGYTF
J: TRBJ1-2; V: TRBV6-1; size: .; D: TRBD1; DNA: TGTGCCAGCAGTGAACTGACAGGGCCGAACACCTTC; CDR3: CASSELTGPNTF
J: TRBJ2-3; V: TRBV3-1/TRBV3-2; size: .; D: TRBD2; DNA: TGTGCCAGCAGCCAAGATAGGTTGGCGGGGGGGCGGACAGATACGCAGTATTTT; CDR3: CASSQDRLAGGRTDTQYF
J: TRBJ2-1; V: TRBV6-5; size: .; D: .; DNA: TGTGCCAGCGCGGGGATGAGGGGTAATGAGCAGTTCTTC; CDR3: CASAGMRGNEQFF
J: TRBJ2-1; V: TRBV29-1; size: .; D: TRBD1; DNA: TGCAGCGTTGAACGGGACAGGGGATACAATGAGCAGTTCTTC; CDR3: CSVERDRGYNEQFF
J: TRBJ2-3; V: TRBV6-4; size: few; D: .; DNA: TGTGCCAGCAGTGACGGGCTAGAAACAGATACGCAGTATTTT; CDR3: CASSDGLETDTQYF
J: TRBJ1-3; V: TRBV7-8; size: .; D: .; DNA: TGTGCCAGCAGCTTACAAGGGTCGGGAAACACCATATATTTT; CDR3: CASSLQGSGNTIYF
J: TRBJ1-2; V: TRBV6-2/TRBV6-3; size: .; D: .; DNA: TGTGCCAGCAGTTACTCGAACTATGGCTACACCTTC; CDR3: CASSYSNYGYTF
J: TRBJ2-2; V: TRBV5-1; size: .; D: TRBD1; DNA: TGCGCCAGCAGTTCCGGGACAGGGGTGAATACCGGGGAGCTGTTTTTT; CDR3: CASSSGTGVNTGELFF
J: TRBJ1-5; V: TRBV9; size: .; D: TRBD1; DNA: TGTGCCAGCAGTTTCCGCGGGACAGGGGACCAGCCCCAGCATTTT; CDR3: CASSFRGTGDQPQHF
J: TRBJ1-5; V: TRBV7-2; size: .; D: .; DNA: TGTGCCAGCAGCACATACCGTAGCAATCAGCCCCAGCATTTT; CDR3: CASSTYRSNQPQHF
J: TRBJ2-2; V: TRBV7-2; size: .; D: .; DNA: TGTGCCAGCAGTACCCACGTGCGTAGCACCGGGGAGCTGTTTTTT; CDR3: CASSTHVRSTGELFF
J: TRBJ2-7; V: TRBV28; size: .; D: TRBD2; DNA: TGTGCCAGCAGCAGTACTAGCGGGGGCTCCTACGAGCAGTACTTC; CDR3: CASSSTSGGSYEQYF
J: TRBJ2-7; V: TRBV6-5; size: .; D: TRBD2; DNA: TGTGCCAGCACCCAAGCGGGGGCCTCCTACGAGCAGTACTTC; CDR3: CASTQAGASYEQYF
J: TRBJ1-5; V: TRBV6-6; size: .; D: TRBD1; DNA: TGTGCCAGCAGTTACGAGGGGGCCCACAATCAGCCCCAGCATTTT; CDR3: CASSYEGAHNQPQHF
J: TRBJ1-1; V: TRBV2; size: .; D: TRBD1; DNA: TGTGCCAGCAGTGAAGCCTCCGGGACAGGGGACACTGAAGCTTTCTTT; CDR3: CASSEASGTGDTEAFF
J: TRBJ2-7; V: TRBV11-2; size: .; D: TRBD1; DNA: TGTGCCAGCAGCTTTTCACAGGGGGTCCCCTCCTACGAGCAGTACTTC; CDR3: CASSFSQGVPSYEQYF
J: TRBJ1-2; V: TRBV27; size: .; D: .; DNA: TGTGCCAGCAGCCCCGCAGGCGCTAACTATGGCTACACCTTC; CDR3: CASSPAGANYGYTF
J: TRBJ1-5; V: TRBV19; size: .; D: .; DNA: TGTGCCAGTAGTATTCGGGGCGGGAATCAGCCCCAGCATTTT; CDR3: CASSIRGGNQPQHF
J: TRBJ1-5; V: TRBV2; size: .; D: .; DNA: TGTGCCAGCAGTGATCACTGGGCCAGGGTTCCTCAGCCCCAGCATTTT; CDR3: CASSDHWARVPQPQHF
J: TRBJ1-1; V: TRBV30; size: .; D: .; DNA: TGTGCCTGGAGCCGGTCCAACACTGAAGCTTTCTTT; CDR3: CAWSRSNTEAFF
J: TRBJ2-1; V: TRBV6-5; size: .; D: TRBD2; DNA: TGTGCCAGCGTCGTTCAGCGGGGGGGACTCAATGAGCAGTTCTTC; CDR3: CASVVQRGGLNEQFF
J: TRBJ2-3; V: TRBV6-5; size: .; D: .; DNA: TGTGCCAGCAGCGCCGTTCGCGGGTGGACAGATACGCAGTATTTT; CDR3: CASSAVRGWTDTQYF
J: TRBJ2-7; V: TRBV5-6; size: .; D: TRBD2; DNA: TGTGCCAGCAGCTCCCTAGCGGCCCTTAACTACGAGCAGTACTTC; CDR3: CASSSLAALNYEQYF